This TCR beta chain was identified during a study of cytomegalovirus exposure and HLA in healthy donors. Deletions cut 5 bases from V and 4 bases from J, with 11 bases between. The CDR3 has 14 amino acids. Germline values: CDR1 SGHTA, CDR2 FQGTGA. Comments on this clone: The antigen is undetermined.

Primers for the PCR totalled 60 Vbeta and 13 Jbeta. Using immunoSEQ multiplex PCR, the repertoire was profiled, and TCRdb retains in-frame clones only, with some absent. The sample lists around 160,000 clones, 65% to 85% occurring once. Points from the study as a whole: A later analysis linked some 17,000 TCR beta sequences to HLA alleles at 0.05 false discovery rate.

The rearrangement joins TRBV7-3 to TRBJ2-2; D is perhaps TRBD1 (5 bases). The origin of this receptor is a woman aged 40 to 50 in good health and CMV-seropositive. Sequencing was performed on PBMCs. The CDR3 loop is CASSPQGITGELFF. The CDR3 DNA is TGTGCCAGCAGCCCCCAGGGCATCACCGGGGAGCTGTTTTTT.